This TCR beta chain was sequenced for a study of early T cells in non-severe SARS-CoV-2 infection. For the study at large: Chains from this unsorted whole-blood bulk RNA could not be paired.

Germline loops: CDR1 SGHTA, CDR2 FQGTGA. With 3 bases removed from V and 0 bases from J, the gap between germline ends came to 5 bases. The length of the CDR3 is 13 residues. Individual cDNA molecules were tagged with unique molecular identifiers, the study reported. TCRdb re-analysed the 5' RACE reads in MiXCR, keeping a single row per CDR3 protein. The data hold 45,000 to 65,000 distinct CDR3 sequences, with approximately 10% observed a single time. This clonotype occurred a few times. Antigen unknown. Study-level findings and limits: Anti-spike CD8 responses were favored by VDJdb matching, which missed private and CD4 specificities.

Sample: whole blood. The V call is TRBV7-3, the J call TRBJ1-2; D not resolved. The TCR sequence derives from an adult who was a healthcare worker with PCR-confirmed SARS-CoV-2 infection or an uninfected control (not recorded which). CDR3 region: CASSLDANYGYTF. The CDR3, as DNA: TGTGCCAGCAGCTTGGATGCTAACTATGGCTACACCTTC.